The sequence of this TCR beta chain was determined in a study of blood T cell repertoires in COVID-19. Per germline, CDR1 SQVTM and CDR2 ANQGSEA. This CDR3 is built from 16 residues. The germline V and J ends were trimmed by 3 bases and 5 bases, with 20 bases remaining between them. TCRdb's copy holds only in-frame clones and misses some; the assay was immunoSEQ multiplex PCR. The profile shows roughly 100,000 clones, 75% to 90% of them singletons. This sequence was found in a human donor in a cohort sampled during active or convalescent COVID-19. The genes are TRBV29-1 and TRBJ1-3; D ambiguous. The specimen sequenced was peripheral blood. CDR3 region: CSVERQRLEGRNTIYF. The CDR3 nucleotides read TGCAGCGTTGAGAGGCAGCGCCTTGAGGGAAGAAACACCATATATTTT.